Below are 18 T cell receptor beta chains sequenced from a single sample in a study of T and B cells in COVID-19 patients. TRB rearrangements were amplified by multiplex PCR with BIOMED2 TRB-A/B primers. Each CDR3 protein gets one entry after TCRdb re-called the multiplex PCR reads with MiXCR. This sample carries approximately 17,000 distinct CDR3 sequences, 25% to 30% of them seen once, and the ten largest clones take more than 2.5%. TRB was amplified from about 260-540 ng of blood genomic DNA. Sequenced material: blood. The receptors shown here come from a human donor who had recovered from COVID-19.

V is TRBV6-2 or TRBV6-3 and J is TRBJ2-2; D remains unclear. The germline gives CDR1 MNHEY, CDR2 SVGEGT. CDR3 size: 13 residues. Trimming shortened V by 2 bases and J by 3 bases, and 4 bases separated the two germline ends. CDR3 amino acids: CASSYGDTGELFF. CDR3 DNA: TGTGCCAGCAGTTACGGGGACACCGGGGAGCTGTTTTTT.

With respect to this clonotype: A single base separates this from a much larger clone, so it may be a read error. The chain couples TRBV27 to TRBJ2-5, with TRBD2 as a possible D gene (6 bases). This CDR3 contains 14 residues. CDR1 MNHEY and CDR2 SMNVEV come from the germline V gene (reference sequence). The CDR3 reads CASMGTLERETHYF. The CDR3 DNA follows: TGTGCCAGCATGGGGACTCTCGAACGAGAGACCCATTACTTC.

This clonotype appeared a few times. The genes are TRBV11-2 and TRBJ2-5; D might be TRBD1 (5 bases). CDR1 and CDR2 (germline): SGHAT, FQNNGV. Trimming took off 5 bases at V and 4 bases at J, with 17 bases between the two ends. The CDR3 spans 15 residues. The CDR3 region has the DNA TGTGCCAGCAGCCCATACCAGGGAAATCCAGAGACCCAGTACTTC. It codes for CASSPYQGNPETQYF.

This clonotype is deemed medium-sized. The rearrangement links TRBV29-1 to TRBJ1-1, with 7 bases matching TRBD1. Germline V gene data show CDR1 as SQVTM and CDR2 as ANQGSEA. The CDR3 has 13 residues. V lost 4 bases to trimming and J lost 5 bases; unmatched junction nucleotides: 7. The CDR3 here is CSVGTGEGTEAFF. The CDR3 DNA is TGCAGCGTTGGGACAGGCGAGGGAACTGAAGCTTTCTTT.

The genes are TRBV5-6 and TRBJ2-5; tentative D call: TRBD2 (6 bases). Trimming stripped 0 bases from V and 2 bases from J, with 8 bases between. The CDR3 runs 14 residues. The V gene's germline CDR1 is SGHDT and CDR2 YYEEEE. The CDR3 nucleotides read TGTGCCAGCAGCTTGGCTGGGACTCAAGAGACCCAGTACTTC. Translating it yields CASSLAGTQETQYF.

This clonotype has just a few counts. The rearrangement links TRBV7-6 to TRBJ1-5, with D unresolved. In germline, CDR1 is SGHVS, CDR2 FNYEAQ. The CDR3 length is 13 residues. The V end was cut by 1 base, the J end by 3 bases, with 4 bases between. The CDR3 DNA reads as TGTGCCAGCAGCTTAGATACCAATCAGCCCCAGCATTTT. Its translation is CASSLDTNQPQHF. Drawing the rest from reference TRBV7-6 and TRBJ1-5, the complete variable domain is GAGVSQSPRYKVTKRGQDVALRCDPISGHVSLYWYRQALGQGPEFLTYFNYEAQQDKSGLPNDRFSAERPEGSISTLTIQRTEQRDSAMYRCASSLDTNQPQHFGDGTRLSIL.

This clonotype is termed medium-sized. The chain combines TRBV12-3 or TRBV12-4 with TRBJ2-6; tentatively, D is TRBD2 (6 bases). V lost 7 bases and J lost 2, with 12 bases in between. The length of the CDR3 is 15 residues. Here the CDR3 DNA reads TGTGCCAGCACGATCGGCGGGGCTGGGGCCAACGTCCTGACTTTC. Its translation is CASTIGGAGANVLTF.

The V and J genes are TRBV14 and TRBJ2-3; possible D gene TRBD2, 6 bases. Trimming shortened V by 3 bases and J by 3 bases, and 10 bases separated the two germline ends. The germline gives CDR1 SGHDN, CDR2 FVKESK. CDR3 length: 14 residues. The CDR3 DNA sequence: TGTGCCAGCAGCCAGGGGGAGGCGACAGATACGCAGTATTTT. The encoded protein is CASSQGEATDTQYF.

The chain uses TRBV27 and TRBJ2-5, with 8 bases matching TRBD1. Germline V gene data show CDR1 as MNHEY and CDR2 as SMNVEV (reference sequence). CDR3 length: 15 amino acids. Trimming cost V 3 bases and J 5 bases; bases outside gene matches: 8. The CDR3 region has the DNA TGTGCCAGCAGTTTCTGGACAGGGCCCGGGGAGACCCAGTACTTC. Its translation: CASSFWTGPGETQYF.

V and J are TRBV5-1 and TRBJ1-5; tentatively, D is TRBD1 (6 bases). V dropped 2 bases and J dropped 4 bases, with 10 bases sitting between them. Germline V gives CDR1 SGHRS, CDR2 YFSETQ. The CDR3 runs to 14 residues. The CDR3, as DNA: TGCGCCAGCAGCTTCTCAGGGGCTAATCAGCCCCAGCATTTT. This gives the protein CASSFSGANQPQHF.

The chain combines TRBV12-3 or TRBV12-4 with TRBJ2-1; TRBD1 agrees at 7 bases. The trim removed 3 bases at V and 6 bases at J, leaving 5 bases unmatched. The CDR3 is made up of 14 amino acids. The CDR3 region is CASSFLQGSNEQFF. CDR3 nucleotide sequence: TGTGCCAGCAGTTTCTTACAGGGGAGCAATGAGCAGTTCTTC.

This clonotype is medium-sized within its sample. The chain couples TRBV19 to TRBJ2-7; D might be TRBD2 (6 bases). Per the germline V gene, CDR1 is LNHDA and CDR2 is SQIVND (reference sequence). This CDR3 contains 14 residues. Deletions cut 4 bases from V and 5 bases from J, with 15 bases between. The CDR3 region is CASSTPGTRNEQYF. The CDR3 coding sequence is TGTGCCAGTAGTACGCCAGGGACTCGCAACGAGCAGTACTTC.

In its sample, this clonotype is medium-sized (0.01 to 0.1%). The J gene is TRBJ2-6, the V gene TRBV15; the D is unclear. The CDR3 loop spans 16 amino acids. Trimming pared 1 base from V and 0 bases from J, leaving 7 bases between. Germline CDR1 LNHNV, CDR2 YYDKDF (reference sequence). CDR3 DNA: TGTGCCACCAGCAGAGTTGGAAACTCTGGGGCCAACGTCCTGACTTTC. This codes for CATSRVGNSGANVLTF.

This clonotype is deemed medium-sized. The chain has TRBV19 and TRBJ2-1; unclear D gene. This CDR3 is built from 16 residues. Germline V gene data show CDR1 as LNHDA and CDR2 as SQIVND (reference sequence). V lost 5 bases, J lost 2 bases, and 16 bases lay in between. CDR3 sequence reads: CASSLPPARTYNEQFF. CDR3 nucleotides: TGTGCCAGTAGTCTCCCCCCGGCGCGCACCTACAATGAGCAGTTCTTC. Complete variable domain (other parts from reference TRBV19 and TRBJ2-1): DGGITQSPKYLFRKEGQNVTLSCEQNLNHDAMYWYRQDPGQGLRLIYYSQIVNDFQKGDIAEGYSVSREKKESFPLTVTSAQKNPTAFYLCASSLPPARTYNEQFFGPGTRLTVL.

The CDR3 nucleotides read TGTGCCAGCAGCTTAGGCGCAGGGAAGGGCAATCAGCCCCAGCATTTT. Protein product: CASSLGAGKGNQPQHF. The chain has TRBV7-2 and TRBJ1-5, with D possibly TRBD1 on 5 matching bases. This CDR3 region has 16 residues. The germline gives CDR1 SGHTA, CDR2 FQGNSA. The germline V and J ends were trimmed by 1 base and 2 bases, with 12 bases remaining between them.

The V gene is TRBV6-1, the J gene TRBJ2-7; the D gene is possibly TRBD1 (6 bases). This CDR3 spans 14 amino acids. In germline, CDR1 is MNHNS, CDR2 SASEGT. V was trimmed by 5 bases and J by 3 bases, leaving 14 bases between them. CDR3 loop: CASSPTGRGYEQYF. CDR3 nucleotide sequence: TGTGCCAGCAGTCCGACAGGCCGTGGCTACGAGCAGTACTTC.

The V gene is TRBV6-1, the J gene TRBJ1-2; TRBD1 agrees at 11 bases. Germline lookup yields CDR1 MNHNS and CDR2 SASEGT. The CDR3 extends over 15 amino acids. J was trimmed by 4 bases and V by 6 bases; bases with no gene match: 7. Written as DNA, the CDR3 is TGTGCCAGCAGGCCCGGGACAGGGGGAACCTATGGCTACACCTTC. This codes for CASRPGTGGTYGYTF.

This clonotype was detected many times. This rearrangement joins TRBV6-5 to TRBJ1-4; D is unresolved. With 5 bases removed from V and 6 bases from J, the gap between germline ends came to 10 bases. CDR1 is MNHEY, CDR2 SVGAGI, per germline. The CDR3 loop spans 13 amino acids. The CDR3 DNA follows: TGTGCCAGCAGTAGGGATGGTGATGAAAAACTGTTTTTT. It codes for CASSRDGDEKLFF.